These T cell receptor beta chains were read from a single sample in a study. TCRdb fed the 5' RACE reads into MiXCR, producing one record per CDR3 protein. This repertoire shows tens of thousands of distinct CDR3 sequences, about 29% found once; its top ten account for under 5%. Sequencing was carried out using tumor-infiltrating memory CD4+ T cells sorted from the breast tumor. The origin of the receptors is a female donor with breast cancer. Both conserved end residues are part of each CDR3. Fields, in order: J gene, CDR3 length, D gene, V gene, clone size, CDR3 DNA, CDR3 protein. The D gene is left open where the match is weak. Expanded clones get a size class; other rows say once, few or many, or leave the size out.

J: TRBJ2-7; length: 13; D: -; V: TRBV5-1; size: few; DNA: TGCGCCAGCAGCTTGGAACAGCCATACGAGCAGTACTTC; CDR3: CASSLEQPYEQYF
J: TRBJ1-2; length: 13; D: -; V: TRBV28; size: -; DNA: TGTGCCAGCAGTCCCCCGGGTGACTATGGCTACACCTTC; CDR3: CASSPPGDYGYTF
J: TRBJ2-7; length: 15; D: TRBD2; V: TRBV20-1; size: -; DNA: TGCAGTGCTAGGCCGGGAGGGCCTCGTGGGTACGAGCAGTACTTC; CDR3: CSARPGGPRGYEQYF
J: TRBJ1-2; length: 17; D: -; V: TRBV4-1; size: -; DNA: TGCGCCAGCAGCCAAGATATCAATTCGCCCGGGATCTATGGCTACACCTTC; CDR3: CASSQDINSPGIYGYTF
J: TRBJ1-5; length: 13; D: -; V: TRBV3-1; size: few; DNA: TGTGCCAGCAGCCCTAACCTTAATCAGCCCCAGCATTTT; CDR3: CASSPNLNQPQHF
J: TRBJ2-1; length: 11; D: -; V: TRBV30; size: -; DNA: TGTGCCTGGAGTGTTATGGATGAGCAGTTCTTC; CDR3: CAWSVMDEQFF
J: TRBJ2-2; length: 12; D: -; V: TRBV7-7; size: -; DNA: TGTGCCAGCAGCTCAGGGGTCGGGGAGCTGTTTTTT; CDR3: CASSSGVGELFF
J: TRBJ1-6; length: 14; D: -; V: TRBV9; size: -; DNA: TGTGCCAGCACCCCCGGGATAGCGGCTTCACCCCTCCACTTT; CDR3: CASTPGIAASPLHF
J: TRBJ1-1; length: 15; D: -; V: TRBV5-6; size: -; DNA: TGTGCCAGCACCTGGGGGGCAACCATGAACACTGAAGCTTTCTTT; CDR3: CASTWGATMNTEAFF
J: TRBJ2-3; length: 12; D: -; V: TRBV29-1; size: medium-sized; DNA: TGCAGCGCTTCCCCCTTCCAGGATACGCAGTATTTT; CDR3: CSASPFQDTQYF
J: TRBJ2-7; length: 15; D: -; V: TRBV7-3; size: few; DNA: TGTGCCAGCAGCCAGACTCCGGGACACTCCTACGAGCAGTACTTC; CDR3: CASSQTPGHSYEQYF
J: TRBJ2-3; length: 14; D: -; V: TRBV5-1; size: -; DNA: TGCGCCAGCAGCTTGGCCCAGAGCACAGATACGCAGTATTTT; CDR3: CASSLAQSTDTQYF
J: TRBJ2-2; length: 15; D: TRBD2; V: TRBV28; size: -; DNA: TGTGCCGGCAGCCGGGGGGACGCGAACACCGGGGAGCTGTTTTTT; CDR3: CAGSRGDANTGELFF
J: TRBJ1-2; length: 13; D: -; V: TRBV12-3/TRBV12-4; size: few; DNA: TGTGCCAGCAGCAGCAGTTTGAACTATGGCTACACCTTC; CDR3: CASSSSLNYGYTF
J: TRBJ2-4; length: 15; D: TRBD2; V: TRBV5-1; size: many; DNA: TGCGCCAGCACCCCTAGCGGGAGGGCCGGGAACATTCAGTACTTC; CDR3: CASTPSGRAGNIQYF
J: TRBJ2-3; length: 13; D: -; V: TRBV20-1; size: few; DNA: TGCAGTGCTACGGGACGAGACACAGATACGCAGTATTTT; CDR3: CSATGRDTDTQYF